Sequencing of this T cell receptor (beta chain) was carried out in a study of shared clonotypes between healthy human individuals. The CDR3 runs to 16 residues. The germline V gene has CDR1 LNHDA and CDR2 SQIVND (reference sequence). V shed 5 bases, J shed 3 bases, and the junction held 9 bases outside the gene matches. Profiled with immunoSEQ multiplex PCR; TCRdb holds only in-frame clones, not every one. The sample carries roughly 1,000,000 clones, 75% to 85% recorded once. The clonotype originates from a man between 18 and 29 years old in good health. Some clones in this sample may be carry-over from other donors' samples. The specimen was memory CD4+ T cells from PBMCs. The subset was: CD45RA-negative fraction. The V gene is TRBV19, the J gene TRBJ2-4, with 8 nucleotides matching TRBD2. The CDR3: CASSRRGGNGKNIQYF. CDR3 in DNA: TGTGCCAGTAGTCGTCGGGGGGGGAATGGCAAAAACATTCAGTACTTC.